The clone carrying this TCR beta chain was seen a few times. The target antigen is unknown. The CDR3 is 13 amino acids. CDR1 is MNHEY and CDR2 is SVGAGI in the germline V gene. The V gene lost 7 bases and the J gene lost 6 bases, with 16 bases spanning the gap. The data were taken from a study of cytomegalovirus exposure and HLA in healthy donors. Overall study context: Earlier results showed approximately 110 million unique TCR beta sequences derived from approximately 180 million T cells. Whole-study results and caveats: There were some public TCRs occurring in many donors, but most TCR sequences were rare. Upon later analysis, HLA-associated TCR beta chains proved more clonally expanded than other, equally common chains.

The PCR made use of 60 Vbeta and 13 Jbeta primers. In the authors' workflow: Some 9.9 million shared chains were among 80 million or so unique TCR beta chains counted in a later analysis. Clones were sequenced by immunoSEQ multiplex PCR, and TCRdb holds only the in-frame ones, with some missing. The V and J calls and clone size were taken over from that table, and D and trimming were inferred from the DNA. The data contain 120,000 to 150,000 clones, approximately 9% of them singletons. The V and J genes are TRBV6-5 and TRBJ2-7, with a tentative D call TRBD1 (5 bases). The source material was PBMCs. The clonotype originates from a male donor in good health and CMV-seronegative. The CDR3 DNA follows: TGTGCCAGCACCAACTCCCAGGGTTCCGAGCAGTACTTC. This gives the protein CASTNSQGSEQYF.